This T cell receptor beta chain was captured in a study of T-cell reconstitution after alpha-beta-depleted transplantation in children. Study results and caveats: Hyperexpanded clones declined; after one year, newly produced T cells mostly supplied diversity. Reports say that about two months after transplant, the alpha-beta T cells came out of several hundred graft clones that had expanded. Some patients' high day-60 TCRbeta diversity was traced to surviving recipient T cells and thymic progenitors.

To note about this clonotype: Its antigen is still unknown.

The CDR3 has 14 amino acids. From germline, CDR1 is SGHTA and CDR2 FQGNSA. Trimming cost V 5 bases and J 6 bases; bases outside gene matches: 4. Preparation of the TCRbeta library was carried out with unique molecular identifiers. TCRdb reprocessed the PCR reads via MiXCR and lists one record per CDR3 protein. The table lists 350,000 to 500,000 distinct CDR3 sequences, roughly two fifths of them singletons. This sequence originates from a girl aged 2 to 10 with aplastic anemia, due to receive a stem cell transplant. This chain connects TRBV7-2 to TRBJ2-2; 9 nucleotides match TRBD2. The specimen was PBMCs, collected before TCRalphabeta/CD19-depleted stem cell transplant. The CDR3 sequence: CASSVTSGPGELFF. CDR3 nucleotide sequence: TGTGCCAGCAGCGTTACTAGCGGGCCCGGGGAGCTGTTTTTT.